A selection of T cell receptor beta chains follows, all from one sample in a study of blood T cell repertoires in COVID-19. The method was immunoSEQ multiplex PCR; TCRdb's version includes in-frame clones alone and lacks a portion of them. The sample contains fewer than 350,000 clones, roughly 88% of which appear only once. Specimen: PBMCs or T cells enriched from blood (not recorded which). The origin of the receptors is a woman aged 25 to 39 who had recovered from COVID-19. Each CDR3 is given with its conserved first and last residue. Clone size, where shown, is once, few, many, or a class for clones that have expanded.

>TRBV28|TRBJ2-7|-
CASRPSPGFREYEQYF
>TRBV6-5|TRBJ1-1|-
CAGKGGLSNTEAFF
>TRBV4-1|TRBJ1-4|-
CASSQDTQRGYNEKLFF
>TRBV28|TRBJ2-3|-
CASSSGTLSTDTQYF
>TRBV15|TRBJ2-5|-
CATSRGGEEETQYF
>TRBV29-1|TRBJ2-7|-
CSVRQGREYYEQYF
>TRBV27|TRBJ2-2|few
CASSLTGGPGELFF
>TRBV20-1|TRBJ1-1|-
CSAPDGTQAFF
>TRBV6-2/TRBV6-3|TRBJ1-5|-
CASSYRQFNNQPQHF
>TRBV11-3|TRBJ2-7|-
CASSQGASSYEQYF
>TRBV28|TRBJ2-2|once
CASSLSSGGRNTGELFF
>TRBV7-9|TRBJ2-7|few
CASSAREGPYEQYF
>TRBV18|TRBJ1-4|-
CASSPNSLEATNEKLFF
>TRBV6-2/TRBV6-3|TRBJ2-5|-
CASSPLWDKETQYF
>TRBV27|TRBJ2-7|few
CASSPAGRYDEQYF
>TRBV19|TRBJ1-3|-
CASATAGGNTIYF
>TRBV6-5|TRBJ1-2|once
CASSWTYPLYTF
>TRBV30|TRBJ1-5|-
CAWSSSGNQPQHF
>TRBV28|TRBJ2-7|-
CASSSIGQGGRYEQYF
>TRBV5-4|TRBJ2-2|-
CASFIAEANTGELFF
>TRBV18|TRBJ1-2|few
CASSPLGTGTGYRGYTF
>TRBV5-8|TRBJ1-1|-
CASSRDSSFF
>TRBV2|TRBJ2-1|-
CASSESGLAGYREQFF
>TRBV2|TRBJ2-3|few
CASSVRVISGGALSTQYF
>TRBV30|TRBJ2-4|-
CAWGLGGDKNIQYF
>TRBV2|TRBJ1-5|-
CASSEIRVNQPQHF
>TRBV9|TRBJ1-1|-
CASSVADTEAFF
>TRBV19|TRBJ1-1|-
CASSYRGMNTEAFF